These 20 T cell receptor beta chains were sequenced from one sample in a study of shared clonotypes between healthy human individuals. The table came from immunoSEQ multiplex PCR; TCRdb's copy has only in-frame clones and leaves some out. The sample has about 610,000 clones; about 96% are singletons. Sequencing was performed on naive CD4+ T cells sorted from blood. Subset noted: CD45RA+ positively selected. These receptors all come from a young woman in good health.

The chain combines TRBV28 with TRBJ1-4; D possibly corresponds to TRBD1 (6 bases). V lost 4 bases, J lost 3 bases, and 18 bases lay in between. The CDR3 runs to 17 residues. CDR1 and CDR2 from the germline V gene are MDHEN and SYDVKM. The CDR3 bases are TGTGCCAGCAGTTCACCAGGGGCCCTAGGAGCTAATGAAAAACTGTTTTTT. Its protein is CASSSPGALGANEKLFF.

V usage is TRBV4-1 and J usage is TRBJ2-6, with 11 bases lining up with TRBD2. V gave up 1 base and J gave up 2 bases; unmatched junction bases: 7. Germline V gives CDR1 MGHRA, CDR2 YSYEKL. CDR3 length equals 19 residues. The CDR3 sequence: CASSQGPLAGGAGANVLTF. The DNA of the CDR3 is TGCGCCAGCAGCCAAGGGCCCCTAGCGGGAGGTGCTGGGGCCAACGTCCTGACTTTC.

The CDR3, as DNA: TGTGCCAGCAGTATGACGGGTGGCAGCAATCAGCCCCAGCATTTT. This gives the protein CASSMTGGSNQPQHF. The chain uses TRBV28 and TRBJ1-5; D gene uncertain. Between the trimmed V and J ends, which lost 5 bases and 1 base, there was a span of 12 bases. This CDR3 comprises 15 residues. Per the germline V gene, CDR1 is MDHEN and CDR2 is SYDVKM.

Only one count was recorded for this clone. V gene TRBV5-5 combines with J gene TRBJ2-1; TRBD1 matches 8 bases. V gave up 0 bases and J gave up 3 bases; unmatched junction bases: 8. CDR3 length equals 17 residues. Germline V gives CDR1 SGHKS, CDR2 YYEKEE (reference sequence). The CDR3: CASSLEGAGGGYNEQFF. In DNA, the CDR3 is TGTGCCAGCAGCTTGGAGGGCGCAGGGGGCGGCTACAATGAGCAGTTCTTC.

The V call is TRBV7-9, the J call TRBJ2-2, with D maybe TRBD1 (5 bases). Germline CDR1 SEHNR, CDR2 FQNEAQ (reference sequence). V was pared by 1 base and J by 5 bases, with 14 bases between. The CDR3 runs to 16 residues. The CDR3 DNA sequence: TGTGCCAGCAGCTTAGTTGGTCAGGGTAAAACCGGGGAGCTGTTTTTT. Its protein is CASSLVGQGKTGELFF.

This chain links TRBV19 with TRBJ2-7, with D uncertain. Germline assignment: CDR1 LNHDA and CDR2 SQIVND (reference sequence). The CDR3 runs to 14 residues. Trimming left V 4 bases short and J 6 bases short, with 16 bases between. Here the CDR3 DNA reads TGTGCCAGTAGTAGTGTGTCCTACGCGGTCGAGCAGTACTTC. Its protein is CASSSVSYAVEQYF.

This chain uses TRBV28 with TRBJ1-1; D unresolved. The CDR3 has 14 residues. Per germline, CDR1 MDHEN and CDR2 SYDVKM. The germline V and J ends were trimmed by 10 bases and 0 bases, with 15 bases remaining between them. CDR3 sequence: CATIRWTVNTEAFF. For the CDR3, the DNA is TGTGCCACCATTAGATGGACGGTGAACACTGAAGCTTTCTTT.

The V and J genes are TRBV5-1 and TRBJ2-7, with 8 positions matching TRBD1. The CDR3 sequence is 14 residues long. The J segment lost 1 base and the V segment lost 5 bases, leaving 5 bases of the junction unmatched. Germline lookup yields CDR1 SGHRS and CDR2 YFSETQ. As DNA, the CDR3 is TGCGCCAGCAGTCCGGGACAGGCATCCTACGAGCAGTACTTC. Encoded protein: CASSPGQASYEQYF.

The V and J genes are TRBV27 and TRBJ2-2; 7 bases match TRBD2. Germline loops: CDR1 MNHEY, CDR2 SMNVEV (reference sequence). The V and J ends lost 5 bases and 6 bases, in that order; junction bases with no gene match: 15. This CDR3 has 17 amino acids. The CDR3 reads CASSNLDLGRAPGELFF. Here the CDR3 DNA reads TGTGCCAGCAGTAATTTAGACTTAGGGAGGGCCCCCGGGGAGCTGTTTTTT.

The rearrangement links TRBV7-2 to TRBJ2-3; 7 bases match TRBD2. Per germline, CDR1 SGHTA and CDR2 FQGNSA. The ends lost 5 bases at V and 0 bases at J; junction bases unmatched: 2. There are 14 residues in the CDR3. CDR3 sequence reads: CASSRTRSTDTQYF. The CDR3 nucleotides are TGTGCCAGCAGCAGGACTAGGAGCACAGATACGCAGTATTTT.

The chain combines TRBV18 with TRBJ2-4; D gene unclear. Germline CDR1 KGHSH, CDR2 LQKENI. V shed 2 bases and J shed 8 bases, with 4 bases lying between them. The CDR3 has 11 amino acids. For the CDR3, the DNA is TGTGCCAGCTCACCAGCGGACATTCAGTACTTC. Protein product: CASSPADIQYF.

This rearrangement joins TRBV7-3 to TRBJ2-7; the D is unclear. The V gene lost 5 bases and the J gene lost 8 bases, with 16 bases spanning the gap. CDR1 and CDR2 (germline): SGHTA, FQGTGA. The CDR3 extends over 13 amino acids. CDR3 protein: CASSQADEGKQYF. The CDR3 DNA follows: TGTGCCAGCAGCCAGGCCGACGAAGGGAAGCAGTACTTC.

The table lists this clone with a few counts. The chain couples TRBV7-2 to TRBJ2-6; the D is unclear. Trimming left V 5 bases short and J 2 bases short, with 4 bases between. Germline loops: CDR1 SGHTA, CDR2 FQGNSA. The CDR3 loop spans 13 amino acids. In DNA, the CDR3 is TGTGCCAGCAGCGAGACTGGGGCCAACGTCCTGACTTTC. Its translation: CASSETGANVLTF.

The genes are TRBV28 and TRBJ2-1, with 9 bases matching TRBD2. The V and J ends lost 7 bases and 8 bases, in that order; junction bases with no gene match: 15. CDR1 and CDR2 from the germline V gene are MDHEN and SYDVKM. The CDR3 has 16 amino acids. The CDR3 region is CASTSEGASGTDEQFF. In DNA, the CDR3 is TGTGCCAGCACCTCCGAAGGGGCTAGCGGGACGGATGAGCAGTTCTTC.

In this sample, this clone turned up a few times. V gene TRBV20-1 combines with J gene TRBJ1-1, with no clear D. CDR1 is DFQATT and CDR2 is SNEGSKA in the germline V gene (reference sequence). The CDR3 spans 11 residues. The germline V and J ends were trimmed by 7 bases and 4 bases, with 10 bases remaining between them. CDR3 in amino acids: CSVSVVTEAFF. In DNA form, the CDR3 reads TGCAGTGTTTCGGTAGTCACTGAAGCTTTCTTT.

This clone was detected once. The chain has TRBV19 and TRBJ1-5; 11 bases are a match to TRBD1. CDR3 length: 15 amino acids. After removal of 5 bases from V and 5 bases from J, the junction contained 5 bases not matched to a gene. The germline CDR1 and CDR2 sequences are LNHDA and SQIVND (reference sequence). The CDR3 is CASSRDRGEDQPQHF. The CDR3 DNA reads as TGTGCCAGTAGTCGGGACAGGGGGGAGGATCAGCCCCAGCATTTT.

V gene TRBV19 combines with J gene TRBJ2-3; 9 bases fit TRBD2. V lost 3 bases to trimming and J lost 6 bases; unmatched junction nucleotides: 13. Germline lookup yields CDR1 LNHDA and CDR2 SQIVND (reference sequence). This CDR3 contains 17 residues. CDR3 region: CASSIAPLAGSPDTQYF. The CDR3 nucleotides are TGTGCCAGTAGTATTGCCCCTCTAGCGGGATCGCCGGATACGCAGTATTTT.

The rearrangement links TRBV19 to TRBJ1-1; D is undetermined. CDR1 and CDR2 from the germline V gene are LNHDA and SQIVND (reference sequence). V was trimmed by 5 bases and J by 2 bases, leaving 21 bases between them. The CDR3 is 17 residues long. Here the CDR3 DNA reads TGTGCCAGTAGTCCGCTGAATTACTTAAAATCAAACACTGAAGCTTTCTTT. This encodes CASSPLNYLKSNTEAFF.

This sequence joins TRBV10-1 and TRBJ2-1; TRBD2 is a possible D gene (6 bases). CDR1 is WNHNN and CDR2 is SYGVQD in the germline V gene (reference sequence). The CDR3 length is 18 residues. Between the trimmed V and J ends, which lost 4 bases and 5 bases, there was a span of 24 bases. The CDR3 loop is CASSVGVQPKGRHNEQFF. The CDR3 region has the DNA TGCGCCAGCAGTGTTGGAGTCCAACCTAAAGGGAGGCACAATGAGCAGTTCTTC.

This chain joins TRBV5-1 and TRBJ2-5; D is perhaps TRBD2 (5 bases). The J call may be faulty, since TRBJ2-7 better matches the DNA end. CDR1 SGHRS and CDR2 YFSETQ come from the germline V gene. This CDR3 contains 13 residues. CDR3 nucleotides: TGCGCCAGCAGCTTGGGCGGGCCGAACGAGCAGTACTTC. This codes for CASSLGGPNEQYF.